The 31 T cell receptor beta chains below all came from one sample that was sequenced in a study of beta chain features in type 1 diabetes listed by TCRdb under 2018. The library was made by the immunoSEQ multiplex PCR assay. All of the isolated RNA was reverse transcribed with the High Capacity cDNA Reverse Transcription Kit, so expressed TCRB transcripts were sequenced. The table comes from immuneACCESS by way of TCRdb, which keeps in-frame sequences with V and J called. Part of the clones is missing from these tables; in studies checked, under half for an unresolved V gene and the rest for unknown reasons. For this sample there are more than 140,000 clones; roughly 10% appear just once. The ten largest clones represent 0.55% to 0.75% of the sample. Sequencing input: central memory CD4+ T cells from blood. Source of these receptors: a woman aged 40 to 49 in good health.

The chain links TRBV7-8 to TRBJ1-3, with 7 bases fitting TRBD1. Germline CDR1 and CDR2: SGHVS and FQNEAQ. The CDR3 loop spans 16 amino acids. With 5 bases clipped from V and 0 bases from J, the junction kept 7 bases outside the gene matches. CDR3 nucleotides: TGTGCCAGCAGCCTAGGACAGGTTGTCTCTGGAAACACCATATATTTT. Its translation is CASSLGQVVSGNTIYF.

This clone turned up a few times. V is TRBV19 and J is TRBJ2-4, with D possibly TRBD1 on 6 matching bases. CDR3 length equals 14 residues. CDR1 and CDR2 from the germline V gene are LNHDA and SQIVND (reference sequence). V was clipped by 3 bases and J by 0 bases, with 6 bases between them. The CDR3 region is CASSMGQAKNIQYF. In nucleotides, the CDR3 is TGTGCCAGTAGTATGGGACAAGCCAAAAACATTCAGTACTTC.

There are a few counts of this clone. The chain is built from TRBV29-1 and TRBJ1-3; 8 nucleotides agree with TRBD1. This CDR3 is built from 13 residues. After removal of 1 base from V and 8 bases from J, the junction contained 4 bases not matched to a gene. Germline V gene data show CDR1 as SQVTM and CDR2 as ANQGSEA. CDR3 nucleotides: TGCAGCGTTGAAGGACAGGGGACCGACACCATATATTTT. Translation: CSVEGQGTDTIYF.

V gene TRBV9 combines with J gene TRBJ2-3, with D possibly matching TRBD2 (5 bases). Germline CDR1 reads SGDLS; CDR2 reads YYNGEE. The length of the CDR3 is 13 residues. The V end was cut by 4 bases, the J end by 5 bases, with 11 bases between. CDR3 sequence: CASSTRGRDTQYF. CDR3 coding DNA: TGTGCCAGCAGCACCCGGGGTCGAGATACGCAGTATTTT.

There are a few counts of this clone. The chain combines TRBV5-1 with TRBJ2-7; 12 bases match TRBD2. CDR3 size: 15 residues. The V segment lost 5 bases and the J segment 10 bases; nucleotides outside the gene matches: 13. Germline assignment: CDR1 SGHRS and CDR2 YFSETQ. As DNA, the CDR3 is TGCGCCAGCAGTCAAGGGGCCGGGACTAGCGGGTCACAGTACTTC. It specifies CASSQGAGTSGSQYF.

Points on this clone: The junction does not match germline at one end; this may be a read error. This chain links TRBV5-1 with TRBJ2-3, with TRBD2 identical over 10 bases. This CDR3 comprises 18 residues. Germline CDR1 and CDR2: SGHRS and YFSETQ. As DNA, the CDR3 is TGCGCCAGCAGATTGGGACTAGCGTCCGGGGTAGTGGCAGATACGCAGTATTTT. Amino acid sequence: CASRLGLASGVVADTQYF. The full variable domain, its missing parts supplied by reference TRBV5-1 and TRBJ2-3, is KAGVTQTPRYLIKTRGQQVTLSCSPISGHRSVSWYQQTPGQGLQFLFEYFSETQRNKGNFPGRFSGRQFSNSRSEMNVSTLELGDSALYLCASRLGLASGVVADTQYFGPGTRLTVL.

The chain carries TRBV28 and TRBJ2-5, with D uncertain. This CDR3 is 12 amino acids long. Germline CDR1 and CDR2: MDHEN and SYDVKM. The germline V and J ends were trimmed by 6 bases and 5 bases, with 10 bases remaining between them. The CDR3 reads CASSSSLETQYF. As DNA, the CDR3 is TGTGCCAGCAGCTCCTCCCTTGAGACCCAGTACTTC.

The CDR3 spells CASSLDRSMNTEAFF. CDR3 nucleotide sequence: TGCGCCAGCAGCTTGGACAGGTCCATGAACACTGAAGCTTTCTTT. V usage is TRBV5-1 and J usage is TRBJ1-1; a possible D gene is TRBD1 (5 bases). This CDR3 comprises 15 residues. V lost 0 bases and J 0 bases, leaving 9 bases between the germline ends. Germline V gene lookup returns CDR1 SGHRS and CDR2 YFSETQ.

This clone was counted at least ten times. V usage is TRBV5-1 and J usage is TRBJ2-7; a possible D gene is TRBD2 (5 bases). Germline lookup yields CDR1 SGHRS and CDR2 YFSETQ. The CDR3 has 12 amino acids. Trimming left V 2 bases short and J 7 bases short, with 10 bases between. CDR3 nucleotide sequence: TGCGCCAGCAGCTTTGACGAGGGTGAGCAGTACTTC. Its translation is CASSFDEGEQYF.

In this sample, this clone turned up a few times. The gene calls are TRBV10-3 and TRBJ2-3, with D possibly being TRBD2 (7 bases). V shed 3 bases and J shed 5 bases, with 15 bases lying between them. The germline V gene encodes CDR1 ENHRY and CDR2 SYGVKD. This CDR3 contains 15 residues. The CDR3 loop is CAISDMGGAGDTQYF. The CDR3 DNA sequence: TGTGCCATCAGTGATATGGGGGGGGCTGGAGATACGCAGTATTTT.

V gene TRBV10-3 combines with J gene TRBJ1-4, with 9 bases that match TRBD1. CDR1 and CDR2 from the germline V gene are ENHRY and SYGVKD. This CDR3 has 19 amino acids. Trimming at V came to 0 bases and at J to 11 bases, leaving 19 bases not matched to a gene. CDR3 bases: TGTGCCATCAGTGAGTCGACAGGGACAGGGTTCGGAAGTAGGATTAAACTGTTTTTT. Its translation is CAISESTGTGFGSRIKLFF.

The chain is built from TRBV19 and TRBJ2-1; the D gene is possibly TRBD2 (5 bases). Looked up from germline, CDR1 is LNHDA and CDR2 is SQIVND (reference sequence). There are 10 residues in the CDR3. Trimming took off 8 bases at V and 12 bases at J, with 11 bases between the two ends. The CDR3 loop is CASGVGVQFF. The CDR3 DNA reads TGTGCCAGTGGCGTGGGAGTGCAGTTCTTC.

The V gene is TRBV27, the J gene TRBJ1-6; unclear D gene. The CDR3 has 14 residues. The V and J ends lost 3 bases and 4 bases respectively, with 7 bases between them. CDR1 MNHEY and CDR2 SMNVEV come from the germline V gene (reference sequence). Written as DNA, the CDR3 is TGTGCCAGCAGTTTGAGAGGATATAATTCACCCCTCCACTTT. Its translation is CASSLRGYNSPLHF.

This clone has more than one count but fewer than ten. The gene calls are TRBV9 and TRBJ2-1, with TRBD1 identical over 9 bases. The junction had 14 bases not matched to a gene; V was cut back by 0 bases and J by 7 bases. Germline assignment: CDR1 SGDLS and CDR2 YYNGEE. CDR3 length: 18 amino acids. The DNA of the CDR3 is TGTGCCAGCAGCGTAGATCCTCGGGGGACAGGGATAGTGAATGAGCAGTTCTTC. Its protein is CASSVDPRGTGIVNEQFF. Complete variable domain (other parts from reference TRBV9 and TRBJ2-1): DSGVTQTPKHLITATGQRVTLRCSPRSGDLSVYWYQQSLDQGLQFLIQYYNGEERAKGNILERFSAQQFPDLHSELNLSSLELGDSALYFCASSVDPRGTGIVNEQFFGPGTRLTVL.

Only a few counts were recorded for this clone. This chain uses TRBV18 with TRBJ1-1, with 7 positions matching TRBD1. After removal of 4 bases from V and 3 bases from J, the junction contained 5 bases not matched to a gene. Germline V CDR1 and CDR2: KGHSH, LQKENI. The CDR3 is 14 residues long. The CDR3 sequence: CASSQGAADTEAFF. The DNA of the CDR3 is TGTGCCAGCTCACAGGGGGCAGCGGACACTGAAGCTTTCTTT.

The chain carries TRBV4-1 and TRBJ2-7; the D is unclear. The CDR3 extends over 15 amino acids. The germline V and J ends were trimmed by 8 bases and 4 bases, with 21 bases remaining between them. From germline, CDR1 is MGHRA and CDR2 YSYEKL. CDR3 protein: CASAPNPGSVYEQYF. DNA of the CDR3: TGCGCCAGCGCCCCAAACCCAGGTTCGGTATACGAGCAGTACTTC.

This clone was observed a few times. This sequence joins TRBV7-2 and TRBJ2-5; no definite D call. Deletions cut 5 bases from V and 5 bases from J, with 12 bases between. The V gene's germline CDR1 is SGHTA and CDR2 FQGNSA. This CDR3 spans 13 amino acids. The CDR3 reads CASSPRPRETQYF. In DNA, the CDR3 is TGTGCCAGCAGCCCGCGACCGAGGGAGACCCAGTACTTC.

V is TRBV14 and J is TRBJ2-1, with 12 bases lining up with TRBD2. V lost 3 bases and J lost 8; bases outside the gene matches: 8. The CDR3 sequence is 16 residues long. Germline V gene lookup returns CDR1 SGHDN and CDR2 FVKESK. The CDR3 protein is CASSQTRRLAGDEQFF. CDR3 nucleotides: TGTGCCAGCAGCCAGACCCGCCGACTAGCGGGGGATGAGCAGTTCTTC.

This clone was observed a few times. The chain is built from TRBV7-7 and TRBJ2-1, with no clear D. The germline V gene encodes CDR1 SSHAT and CDR2 FNYEAQ (reference sequence). Deletions cut 5 bases from V and 5 bases from J, with 13 bases between. This CDR3 contains 14 residues. The CDR3 protein is CASSPNIRDNEQFF. The CDR3 DNA reads TGTGCCAGCAGCCCTAACATTCGGGACAATGAGCAGTTCTTC.

The rearrangement joins TRBV2 to TRBJ2-2, with D possibly being TRBD1 (5 bases). The ends were cut back, 7 bases at V and 2 bases at J, with 11 bases in the middle. CDR3 size: 14 residues. Germline CDR1 and CDR2: SNHLY and FYNNEI. Here the CDR3 DNA reads TGTGCCAGCACAGGGCCGGTAAACACCGGGGAGCTGTTTTTT. Its protein product is CASTGPVNTGELFF. Full variable domain (outside the CDR3, taken from reference TRBV2 and TRBJ2-2): EPEVTQTPSHQVTQMGQEVILRCVPISNHLYFYWYRQILGQKVEFLVSFYNNEISEKSEIFDDQFSVERPDGSNFTLKIRSTKLEDSAMYFCASTGPVNTGELFFGEGSRLTVL.

This chain connects TRBV4-3 to TRBJ2-3; tentatively, D is TRBD2 (6 bases). The CDR3 length is 16 residues. The ends were cut back, 0 bases at V and 2 bases at J, with 12 bases in the middle. Germline CDR1 reads LGHNA; CDR2 reads YSLEER. CDR3 loop: CASSQEGGRLTDTQYF. The DNA for the CDR3 is TGCGCCAGCAGCCAAGAGGGAGGCAGGCTCACAGATACGCAGTATTTT.

The rearrangement joins TRBV7-9 to TRBJ2-3, with 7 bases matching TRBD2. CDR3 size: 16 residues. Per germline, CDR1 SEHNR and CDR2 FQNEAQ (reference sequence). Losses at the gene ends were 5 bases for V and 8 bases for J; bases not matched to a gene: 16. CDR3 sequence (DNA): TGTGCCAGCAGCAGTTATCTTCCGGGACTAAGGGGTACGCAGTATTTT. This codes for CASSSYLPGLRGTQYF. The full variable domain, rest sourced from reference TRBV7-9 and TRBJ2-3, is DTGVSQNPRHKITKRGQNVTFRCDPISEHNRLYWYRQTLGQGPEFLTYFQNEAQLEKSRLLSDRFSAERPKGSFSTLEIQRTEQGDSAMYLCASSSYLPGLRGTQYFGPGTRLTVL.

The V call is TRBV19, the J call TRBJ1-1, with D maybe TRBD1 (5 bases). The germline V and J ends were trimmed by 2 bases and 6 bases, with 7 bases remaining between them. This CDR3 is 12 amino acids long. CDR1 and CDR2 from the germline V gene are LNHDA and SQIVND (reference sequence). This chain's CDR3 is CASSIQGSEAFF. In DNA, the CDR3 is TGTGCCAGTAGTATACAGGGTTCTGAAGCTTTCTTT.

The rearrangement joins TRBV18 to TRBJ1-4, with TRBD1 identical over 11 bases. Germline V CDR1 and CDR2: KGHSH, LQKENI. The CDR3 totals 13 residues. With V trimmed by 6 bases and J by 6 bases, 0 bases remained unmatched. CDR3 amino acids: CASSGQGDEKLFF. The CDR3 bases are TGTGCCAGCTCGGGACAGGGGGATGAAAAACTGTTTTTT.

The sample holds a few counts of this clone. The V call is TRBV5-1, the J call TRBJ2-5; D is undetermined. Germline lookup yields CDR1 SGHRS and CDR2 YFSETQ. Trimming took off 0 bases at V and 1 base at J, with 13 bases between the two ends. There are 16 residues in the CDR3. CDR3 DNA: TGCGCCAGCAGCTTGGGCGGCCTTCCGGGCCAAGAGACCCAGTACTTC. Translated: CASSLGGLPGQETQYF.

This clone showed up just a few times. The chain couples TRBV18 to TRBJ2-3, with a tentative D call TRBD1 (5 bases). V lost 5 bases, J lost 10 bases, and 16 bases lay in between. The CDR3 has 13 amino acids. Germline CDR1 and CDR2: KGHSH and LQKENI. The CDR3 nucleotides read TGTGCCAGCTCATCCCACGTAGGGGATCCGCAGTATTTT. This translates into CASSSHVGDPQYF.

The chain recombines TRBV5-6 with TRBJ2-3; D possibly corresponds to TRBD2 (6 bases). The CDR3 loop spans 15 amino acids. Germline V gives CDR1 SGHDT, CDR2 YYEEEE. Trimming stripped 3 bases from V and 4 bases from J, with 15 bases between. The DNA of the CDR3 is TGTGCCAGCAGCTCGGACGTAGCGGCCCCAGATACGCAGTATTTT. This encodes CASSSDVAAPDTQYF.

This clone occurred a few times. The CDR3 reads CASSLEAGGSYEQYF. CDR3 nucleotides: TGCGCCAGCAGCTTGGAAGCGGGGGGTTCCTACGAGCAGTACTTC. J is TRBJ2-7 and V is TRBV5-1; 9 nucleotides line up with TRBD2. The germline gives CDR1 SGHRS, CDR2 YFSETQ. This CDR3 comprises 15 residues. J lost 1 base, V lost 0 bases, and 2 bases had no gene match.

The rearrangement links TRBV14 to TRBJ2-5; 8 bases are a match to TRBD2. Germline-derived CDR1 and CDR2 are SGHDN and FVKESK. This CDR3 is built from 16 residues. The trim removed 1 base at V and 1 base at J, leaving 5 bases unmatched. In nucleotides, the CDR3 is TGTGCCAGCAGCCAAGGAGCGGGGGCTATCCAAGAGACCCAGTACTTC. Amino acid sequence: CASSQGAGAIQETQYF.

V and J are TRBV27 and TRBJ1-6, with 8 bases that match TRBD1. Unmatched junction bases numbered 5, after V lost 3 bases and J lost 10 bases. The CDR3 runs to 14 residues. CDR1 and CDR2 from the germline V gene are MNHEY and SMNVEV (reference sequence). The CDR3 coding sequence is TGTGCCAGCAGTTTCCAGGGGGCCGAATCACCCCTCCACTTT. Its protein product is CASSFQGAESPLHF.

This chain connects TRBV5-1 to TRBJ2-6; D remains ambiguous. Trimming left V 0 bases short and J 0 bases short, with 16 bases between. The germline CDR1 and CDR2 sequences are SGHRS and YFSETQ. CDR3 size: 19 residues. This chain's CDR3 is CASSLVGGAALSGANVLTF. CDR3 DNA: TGCGCCAGCAGCTTGGTTGGCGGTGCCGCTCTCTCTGGGGCCAACGTCCTGACTTTC.